Below are 7 T cell receptor beta chains sequenced from a single sample in a study of CD8 T cells in ankylosing spondylitis. Via MiXCR, TCRdb re-called the 5' RACE reads, giving one row per CDR3 protein. This table has around 90,000 distinct CDR3 sequences, around 25% appearing once. Source material: blood, either unsorted or a sorted T cell fraction (not recorded which). Every receptor here comes from a male donor with ankylosing spondylitis or in good health (not recorded which).

The genes are TRBV6-5 and TRBJ2-3; D gene ambiguous. The germline CDR1 and CDR2 sequences are MNHEY and SVGAGI. This CDR3 has 15 amino acids. Trimming removed 0 bases from V and 5 bases from J, with 12 bases in between. CDR3 residues: CASSYSGSGRDTQYF. DNA of the CDR3: TGTGCCAGCAGTTACTCAGGGTCAGGTCGAGATACGCAGTATTTT.

The CDR3 DNA is TGTGCCAGCAGCTTAATCATTCCGGGCAATCAGCCCCAGCATTTT. Translated: CASSLIIPGNQPQHF. The rearrangement links TRBV7-6 to TRBJ1-5; D is uncertain. V was cut by 2 bases and J by 2 bases, with 10 bases left in between. Looked up from germline, CDR1 is SGHVS and CDR2 is FNYEAQ. This CDR3 is built from 15 residues. The full variable domain, in which reference TRBV7-6 and TRBJ1-5 provide the parts outside the CDR3, is GAGVSQSPRYKVTKRGQDVALRCDPISGHVSLYWYRQALGQGPEFLTYFNYEAQQDKSGLPNDRFSAERPEGSISTLTIQRTEQRDSAMYRCASSLIIPGNQPQHFGDGTRLSIL.

This chain connects TRBV7-2 to TRBJ1-5; D is unclear. Germline V gene data show CDR1 as SGHTA and CDR2 as FQGNSA. The CDR3 runs 14 residues. V was trimmed by 6 bases and J by 0 bases, leaving 9 bases between them. Here the CDR3 reads CASRGPFSNQPQHF. In DNA form, the CDR3 reads TGTGCCAGCAGAGGGCCTTTTAGCAATCAGCCCCAGCATTTT.

The gene calls are TRBV20-1 and TRBJ2-3; unclear D gene. CDR3 length: 10 amino acids. The V end lost 7 bases, the J end lost 4 bases, and 6 bases lay between the germline ends. Germline V gives CDR1 DFQATT, CDR2 SNEGSKA (reference sequence). CDR3 protein: CSVQSDTQYF. The CDR3 DNA reads TGCAGTGTCCAGTCAGATACGCAGTATTTT.

This clonotype turned up a few times. The rearrangement uses TRBV12-3 or TRBV12-4 and TRBJ2-1; 7 bases fit TRBD2. The V gene end was trimmed by 6 bases and the J gene end by 5 bases; junction bases not matched to a gene: 7. The CDR3 loop spans 14 amino acids. CDR3 region: CASRPGTTNNEQFF. DNA of the CDR3: TGTGCCAGCAGACCCGGGACTACGAACAATGAGCAGTTCTTC.

The rearrangement links TRBV27 to TRBJ1-6, with a possible D match to TRBD1 (5 bases). From germline, CDR1 is MNHEY and CDR2 SMNVEV (reference sequence). This CDR3 has 14 residues. V was pared by 6 bases and J by 6 bases, with 12 bases between. The CDR3 is CASSQGKLNSPLHF. In DNA, the CDR3 is TGTGCCAGCAGCCAGGGAAAGCTTAATTCACCCCTCCACTTT.

There are a few counts of this clonotype. The chain uses TRBV20-1 and TRBJ2-7; tentative D call: TRBD2 (7 bases). The germline CDR1 and CDR2 sequences are DFQATT and SNEGSKA (reference sequence). This CDR3 comprises 16 residues. Trimming took off 5 bases at V and 0 bases at J, with 20 bases between the two ends. CDR3 in amino acids: CSAPYRGGANSYEQYF. The CDR3 DNA reads TGCAGTGCTCCCTATAGAGGGGGGGCGAACTCCTACGAGCAGTACTTC.